Listed here are 8 T cell receptor beta chains from one sample, sequenced in a study of blood T cell repertoires in COVID-19. Sequenced by immunoSEQ multiplex PCR; TCRdb stores in-frame clones only, minus some. The sample shows about 77,000 clones, roughly nine tenths of them seen only once. What was sequenced was peripheral blood. These receptor sequences come from an elderly woman with active or convalescent COVID-19.

The rearrangement uses TRBV19 and TRBJ1-5; no firm D call. Per germline, CDR1 LNHDA and CDR2 SQIVND (reference sequence). Trimming removed 7 bases from V and 0 bases from J, with 10 bases in between. CDR3 length: 14 residues. The CDR3 DNA reads TGTGCCAGTACCACTCAAAATAGCAATCAGCCCCAGCATTTT. Amino acid sequence: CASTTQNSNQPQHF.

The chain carries TRBV6-5 and TRBJ1-2; D is unclear. The CDR3 spans 12 residues. Germline V lookup: CDR1 MNHEY, CDR2 SVGAGI. V was clipped by 6 bases and J by 4 bases, with 9 bases between them. CDR3 protein: CASSPGSYGYTF. In nucleotides, the CDR3 is TGTGCCAGCAGCCCCGGTTCCTATGGCTACACCTTC.

The chain links TRBV19 to TRBJ2-4, with 7 bases aligning to TRBD1. V dropped 7 bases and J dropped 1; count of bases not matched to a gene: 7. Germline V gene data show CDR1 as LNHDA and CDR2 as SQIVND (reference sequence). The CDR3 runs 15 residues. The CDR3 nucleotides read TGTGCCAGTAAGCCGGGACAGTCGGCCAAAAACATTCAGTACTTC. Translation gives CASKPGQSAKNIQYF.

The table lists this clone with a count of one. The chain recombines TRBV18 with TRBJ1-1; 7 positions agree with TRBD1. The V gene end was trimmed by 5 bases and the J gene end by 2 bases; junction bases not matched to a gene: 8. The CDR3 consists of 15 residues. The germline CDR1 and CDR2 sequences are KGHSH and LQKENI. CDR3 loop: CASSVSGGGNTEAFF. CDR3 nucleotides: TGTGCCAGCTCAGTATCAGGGGGAGGTAACACTGAAGCTTTCTTT.

The chain uses TRBV30 and TRBJ1-5; D unclear. The V gene lost 2 bases and the J gene lost 2 bases, with 7 bases spanning the gap. Germline CDR1 reads GTSNPN; CDR2 reads SVGIG (reference sequence). CDR3 size: 13 residues. CDR3 nucleotide sequence: TGTGCCTGGAGTCAGGAGGGCAATCAGCCCCAGCATTTT. Translated: CAWSQEGNQPQHF.

The chain has TRBV6-2 or TRBV6-3 and TRBJ1-6; D remains ambiguous. With 1 base removed from V and 0 bases from J, the gap between germline ends came to 10 bases. CDR1 and CDR2 (germline): MNHEY, SVGEGT. CDR3 length equals 17 residues. The CDR3 DNA reads TGTGCCAGCAGTTACTTGAAGATGAGCTCCTATAATTCACCCCTCCACTTT. Its protein is CASSYLKMSSYNSPLHF.

This chain uses TRBV27 with TRBJ2-3, with D possibly matching TRBD2 (5 bases). The CDR3 is made up of 12 amino acids. Germline assignment: CDR1 MNHEY and CDR2 SMNVEV (reference sequence). V lost 5 bases to trimming and J lost 2 bases, with 5 bases between them. Written as DNA, the CDR3 is TGTGCCAGCAGTGACTACACAGATACGCAGTATTTT. Protein sequence: CASSDYTDTQYF.

This clone was observed a few times. Written as DNA, the CDR3 is TGTGCCAGCAGCCAAGAGGCAGGCTCTGGAAACACCATATATTTT. Its translation is CASSQEAGSGNTIYF. The chain combines TRBV3-1 (or the pseudogene TRBV3-2) with TRBJ1-3; D uncertain. From germline, CDR1 is LGHDT and CDR2 YNNKEL (reference sequence). Trimming took 0 bases from V and 0 from J, leaving 6 bases between them. The CDR3 consists of 15 residues.